This entry lists 21 T cell receptor beta chains sequenced from one sample in a study of cytomegalovirus exposure and HLA in healthy donors. PCR used 60 Vbeta primers and 13 Jbeta primers. Here immunoSEQ multiplex PCR was the method, and the copy in TCRdb shows in-frame clones only, minus some. Here the sample table reports over 75,000 clones. Specimen: PBMCs. These receptors were obtained from a girl under 18 in good health and CMV-seropositive.

CDR3 region: CASSLVLLPYEQYF. The CDR3 nucleotides are TGTGCCAGCAGCTTGGTACTATTACCCTACGAGCAGTACTTC. This rearrangement joins TRBV5-6 to TRBJ2-7; D gene ambiguous. The CDR3 sequence is 14 residues long. CDR1 is SGHDT and CDR2 is YYEEEE in the germline V gene. V gave up 0 bases and J gave up 2 bases, with 9 bases separating them.

The J gene is TRBJ2-7, the V gene TRBV4-3; D might be TRBD1 (6 bases). The germline gives CDR1 LGHNA, CDR2 YSLEER. Trimming left V 4 bases short and J 6 bases short, with 16 bases between. CDR3 length: 14 amino acids. For the CDR3, the DNA is TGCGCCAGCAGCCGGGGGCTGGGAGAACGCGAGCAGTACGTC. Amino acid sequence: CASSRGLGEREQYV.

The J gene is TRBJ1-5, the V gene TRBV6-5; 9 positions agree with TRBD1. Germline CDR1 reads MNHEY; CDR2 reads SVGAGI. V shed 7 bases, J shed 5 bases, and the junction held 6 bases outside the gene matches. The CDR3 loop spans 14 amino acids. CDR3 region: CASNRTGVDQPQHF. The CDR3 DNA reads TGTGCCAGCAACAGGACAGGGGTGGATCAGCCCCAGCATTTT.

The J gene is TRBJ2-7, the V gene TRBV5-4; 7 nucleotides agree with TRBD1. Germline V gene data show CDR1 as SGHNT and CDR2 as YYREEE (reference sequence). Unmatched junction bases numbered 4, after V lost 2 bases and J lost 2 bases. The CDR3 sequence is 14 residues long. The CDR3 region is CASSFDRVAYEQYV. CDR3 sequence (DNA): TGTGCCAGCAGCTTCGACAGGGTTGCCTACGAGCAGTACGTC.

The chain recombines TRBV9 with TRBJ1-1; 10 nucleotides match TRBD1. The CDR3 loop spans 15 amino acids. Germline V gives CDR1 SGDLS, CDR2 YYNGEE. The J segment lost 7 bases and the V segment lost 3 bases, leaving 9 bases of the junction unmatched. The chain's CDR3 is CASSASGQGTDEAFF. CDR3 nucleotides: TGTGCCAGCAGCGCCTCGGGACAGGGGACAGATGAAGCTTTCTTT.

V is TRBV30 and J is TRBJ1-5; 7 nucleotides align to TRBD1. This CDR3 comprises 13 residues. The germline V gene encodes CDR1 GTSNPN and CDR2 SVGIG (reference sequence). V gave up 3 bases and J gave up 7 bases; unmatched junction bases: 6. CDR3: CAWSTGASQPQHF. The CDR3 DNA sequence: TGTGCCTGGAGCACAGGGGCCTCACAGCCCCAGCATTTT.

The rearrangement uses TRBV4-3 and TRBJ2-1; 7 bases map to TRBD2. The length of the CDR3 is 17 residues. Germline loops: CDR1 LGHNA, CDR2 YSLEER. With 1 base clipped from V and 0 bases from J, the junction kept 6 bases outside the gene matches. The CDR3 DNA reads as TGCGCCAGCAGCCAAGGACGGGGAGGGAGCTCCTACAATGAGCAGTTCTTC. Translated, it gives CASSQGRGGSSYNEQFF.

This chain uses TRBV7-2 with TRBJ1-2; a weak D match, TRBD1 (5 bases). Per the germline V gene, CDR1 is SGHTA and CDR2 is FQGNSA. V gave up 5 bases and J gave up 4 bases, with 20 bases separating them. CDR3 length equals 16 residues. DNA for the CDR3: TGTGCCAGCAGCGAATACACAGGCTCCGCTGTCTATGGCTACACCTTC. Translated: CASSEYTGSAVYGYTF.

This sequence joins TRBV28 and TRBJ1-3; tentatively, D is TRBD1 (5 bases). This CDR3 is 17 amino acids long. Between the trimmed V and J ends, which lost 4 bases and 4 bases, there was a span of 20 bases. CDR1 and CDR2 (germline): MDHEN, SYDVKM. The CDR3 sequence is CASSSIGVAGQGNTIYF. In DNA form, the CDR3 reads TGTGCCAGCAGTTCCATCGGTGTGGCAGGGCAGGGAAACACCATATATTTT. Supplemented by reference TRBV28 and TRBJ1-3, the full variable domain reads DVKVTQSSRYLVKRTGEKVFLECVQDMDHENMFWYRQDPGLGLRLIYFSYDVKMKEKGDIPEGYSVSREKKERFSLILESASTNQTSMYLCASSSIGVAGQGNTIYFGEGSWLTVV.

The gene calls are TRBV6-5 and TRBJ2-3; 8 positions agree with TRBD1. The ends lost 6 bases at V and 4 bases at J; junction bases unmatched: 6. The CDR3 has 14 amino acids. Germline V gene lookup returns CDR1 MNHEY and CDR2 SVGAGI. CDR3 region: CASRGQGYSDTQYF. The CDR3 bases are TGTGCCAGCAGAGGACAGGGTTACTCAGATACGCAGTATTTT.

The V gene is TRBV7-9, the J gene TRBJ2-5; TRBD1 might be the D (6 bases). CDR1 is SEHNR, CDR2 FQNEAQ, per germline (reference sequence). This CDR3 spans 14 amino acids. The V and J ends lost 5 bases and 3 bases respectively, with 13 bases between them. The CDR3 nucleotides are TGTGCCAGCAGCCAGATCCCAGGGGAAGAGACCCAGTACTTC. Translating gives CASSQIPGEETQYF.

The chain combines TRBV5-1 with TRBJ2-2; 9 positions match TRBD1. Germline CDR1 reads SGHRS; CDR2 reads YFSETQ. This CDR3 contains 17 residues. Trimming at V came to 0 bases and at J to 4 bases, leaving 7 bases not matched to a gene. CDR3 bases: TGCGCCAGCAGCTTGGTCCGGACAGGGGAGGGCACCGGGGAGCTGTTTTTT. Protein: CASSLVRTGEGTGELFF.

The rearrangement uses TRBV18 and TRBJ1-3; tentative D call: TRBD1 (6 bases). Trimming took off 2 bases at V and 4 bases at J, with 9 bases between the two ends. The germline CDR1 and CDR2 sequences are KGHSH and LQKENI. The CDR3 contains 14 residues. CDR3 loop: CASSPARGGNTIYF. CDR3 in DNA: TGTGCCAGCTCACCAGCCAGGGGCGGAAACACCATATATTTT.

The chain combines TRBV30 with TRBJ2-1, with 10 bases fitting TRBD2. This CDR3 has 14 amino acids. Looked up from germline, CDR1 is GTSNPN and CDR2 is SVGIG (reference sequence). V dropped 4 bases and J dropped 2; count of bases not matched to a gene: 2. CDR3 amino acids: CAWNLAGAYNEQFF. The CDR3 nucleotides are TGTGCCTGGAATCTAGCGGGGGCCTACAATGAGCAGTTCTTC. The full variable domain, rest sourced from reference TRBV30 and TRBJ2-1, is SQTIHQWPATLVQPVGSPLSLECTVEGTSNPNLYWYRQAAGRGLQLLFYSVGIGQISSEVPQNLSASRPQDRQFILSSKKLLLSDSGFYLCAWNLAGAYNEQFFGPGTRLTVL.

The DNA of the CDR3 is TGTGCCACCCAGGGGGGAACCCCGAACACCGGGGAGCTGTTTTTT. Amino acid sequence: CATQGGTPNTGELFF. J is TRBJ2-2 and V is TRBV15, with D perhaps matching TRBD1 (7 bases). The CDR3 length is 15 residues. The V and J ends lost 8 bases and 0 bases respectively, with 13 bases between them. The germline gives CDR1 LNHNV, CDR2 YYDKDF (reference sequence).

The chain employs TRBV4-3 and TRBJ2-7; D perhaps matches TRBD1 (6 bases). V shed 0 bases and J shed 0 bases, with 12 bases lying between them. The CDR3 runs 16 residues. Germline V gives CDR1 LGHNA, CDR2 YSLEER. CDR3: CASSQDETGRSYEQYF. CDR3 bases: TGCGCCAGCAGCCAAGATGAGACAGGCCGCTCCTACGAGCAGTACTTC.

J is TRBJ2-4 and V is TRBV28; 10 bases match TRBD1. With 1 base clipped from V and 7 bases from J, the junction kept 7 bases outside the gene matches. Germline lookup yields CDR1 MDHEN and CDR2 SYDVKM. The CDR3 is made up of 16 amino acids. Written as DNA, the CDR3 is TGTGCCAGCAGTTTATTCTCTCCGGGACAGGGGAACATTCAGTACTTC. Translation: CASSLFSPGQGNIQYF.

The chain joins TRBV7-9 to TRBJ2-5, with 7 bases that match TRBD2. V was clipped by 3 bases and J by 5 bases; unmatched bases: 9. The CDR3 spans 15 residues. CDR1 is SEHNR and CDR2 is FQNEAQ in the germline V gene (reference sequence). The CDR3 here is CASSFPRGVEETQYF. CDR3 in DNA: TGTGCCAGCAGCTTTCCCCGGGGGGTAGAGGAGACCCAGTACTTC.

The chain carries TRBV5-6 and TRBJ2-1; TRBD1 is a possible D gene (5 bases). V was shortened by 0 bases and J by 10 bases, with 11 bases between the two germline ends. The CDR3 spans 13 residues. CDR1 is SGHDT, CDR2 YYEEEE, per germline. CDR3 DNA sequence: TGTGCCAGCAGCTTGGGAAGACAGCTAGAGCAGTTCTTC. Encoded protein: CASSLGRQLEQFF.

The rearrangement joins TRBV5-3 to TRBJ1-2; D might be TRBD1 (5 bases). TRBV5-3 is designated an ORF whose function remains uncertain. This CDR3 region has 17 residues. V was pared by 3 bases and J by 3 bases, with 21 bases between. In nucleotides, the CDR3 is TGTGCCAGAAGCTCGCCGGGACTTAAACCTGTAGACTATGGCTACACCTTC. Its protein is CARSSPGLKPVDYGYTF.

V and J are TRBV19 and TRBJ2-2; 8 nucleotides line up with TRBD1. V was clipped by 3 bases and J by 15 bases; unmatched bases: 9. The CDR3 is 13 amino acids. The V gene's germline CDR1 is LNHDA and CDR2 SQIVND (reference sequence). This chain's CDR3 is CASSIPGGEGMFF. The CDR3 DNA is TGTGCCAGTAGTATCCCAGGGGGCGAAGGAATGTTTTTT.